What follows are 26 T cell receptor beta chains derived from one specimen sequenced in a study of blood T cell repertoires in COVID-19. TCRdb keeps only in-frame clones here, not all; method: immunoSEQ multiplex PCR. This sample has roughly 110,000 clones; about four fifths occur once, and the top ten carry roughly 10%. What was sequenced was peripheral blood. The receptor source for this set is a human donor in a cohort sampled during active COVID-19.

The V call is TRBV6-5, the J call TRBJ1-1; no clear D gene. Trimming cost V 6 bases and J 1 base, with 9 bases left between them. From germline, CDR1 is MNHEY and CDR2 SVGAGI. The CDR3 has 13 residues. CDR3 amino acids: CASSLGRNTEAFF. As DNA, the CDR3 is TGTGCCAGCAGCCTTGGGAGGAACACTGAAGCTTTCTTT.

The chain joins TRBV6-5 to TRBJ2-2, with D maybe TRBD2 (5 bases). Germline lookup yields CDR1 MNHEY and CDR2 SVGAGI. Trimming stripped 4 bases from V and 3 bases from J, with 12 bases between. CDR3 length: 15 amino acids. For the CDR3, the DNA is TGTGCCAGCAGTTCTAAGGACGGGGACACCGGGGAGCTGTTTTTT. It is translated as CASSSKDGDTGELFF.

About this clone itself: This sample includes further DNA sequences coding for the same CDR3. This chain connects TRBV30 to TRBJ1-1; D uncertain. Germline CDR1 GTSNPN, CDR2 SVGIG (reference sequence). The CDR3 totals 11 residues. V shed 0 bases and J shed 5 bases, with 4 bases lying between them. The CDR3 protein is CAWSVLTEAFF. The CDR3 DNA reads as TGTGCCTGGAGTGTACTTACTGAAGCTTTCTTT.

This chain connects TRBV4-3 to TRBJ1-1; tentative D call: TRBD1 (6 bases). V lost 0 bases and J 0 bases, leaving 8 bases between the germline ends. Germline CDR1 reads LGHNA; CDR2 reads YSLEER. The CDR3 runs 15 residues. The DNA of the CDR3 is TGCGCCAGCAGCCAAGAGGCAGGGGTGAACACTGAAGCTTTCTTT. This sequence encodes CASSQEAGVNTEAFF.

V usage is TRBV5-1 and J usage is TRBJ1-4; the D gene is possibly TRBD1 (6 bases). Between the trimmed V and J ends, which lost 0 bases and 7 bases, there was a span of 13 bases. The CDR3 runs 15 residues. Germline CDR1 reads SGHRS; CDR2 reads YFSETQ. CDR3 loop: CASSLARGRGEKLFF. The CDR3 coding sequence is TGCGCCAGCAGCTTGGCCAGGGGACGAGGTGAAAAACTGTTTTTT.

The gene calls are TRBV27 and TRBJ2-3, with D possibly being TRBD2 (7 bases). Germline loops: CDR1 MNHEY, CDR2 SMNVEV (reference sequence). The CDR3 contains 14 residues. Trimming cost V 6 bases and J 4 bases, with 14 bases left between them. CDR3 region: CASSWGEGADTQYF. The CDR3 nucleotides read TGTGCCAGCAGCTGGGGGGAGGGGGCAGATACGCAGTATTTT.

The V call is TRBV24-1, the J call TRBJ2-3, with 9 bases matching TRBD1. In germline, CDR1 is KGHDR, CDR2 SFDVKD. The CDR3 length is 16 residues. Unmatched junction bases numbered 6, after V lost 3 bases and J lost 3 bases. The CDR3 region is CATSDVQGALTDTQYF. The CDR3 DNA sequence: TGTGCCACCAGTGATGTACAGGGGGCGCTGACAGATACGCAGTATTTT.

The J gene is TRBJ1-1, the V gene TRBV5-1; 7 nucleotides agree with TRBD1. Trimming at V came to 3 bases and at J to 6 bases, leaving 2 bases not matched to a gene. The germline gives CDR1 SGHRS, CDR2 YFSETQ. The CDR3 covers 12 residues. CDR3 bases: TGCGCCAGCAGCTCCCAGGGGGCTGAAGCTTTCTTT. Its protein is CASSSQGAEAFF.

The chain uses TRBV7-8 and TRBJ1-1; no clear D. The germline gives CDR1 SGHVS, CDR2 FQNEAQ. The CDR3 has 15 amino acids. V dropped 1 base and J dropped 0 bases, with 9 bases sitting between them. As DNA, the CDR3 is TGTGCCAGCAGCTTAGTGGGAGGCTTGAACACTGAAGCTTTCTTT. It yields the protein CASSLVGGLNTEAFF.

The DNA for the CDR3 is TGTGCCAGCAGTTCCGGCGTACAGGTTAACACTGAAGCTTTCTTT. It yields the protein CASSSGVQVNTEAFF. The genes are TRBV6-5 and TRBJ1-1; D is possibly TRBD1 (5 bases). The CDR3 loop spans 15 amino acids. CDR1 and CDR2 from the germline V gene are MNHEY and SVGAGI. V lost 4 bases, J lost 2 bases, and 14 bases lay in between.

The rearrangement uses TRBV14 and TRBJ2-3; no reliable D call. The V gene's germline CDR1 is SGHDN and CDR2 FVKESK. The CDR3 is 11 amino acids. V was clipped by 4 bases and J by 4 bases, with 3 bases between them. The CDR3 DNA follows: TGTGCCAGCAGCCTATCAGATACGCAGTATTTT. Its translation: CASSLSDTQYF.

DNA of the CDR3: TGTGCCAGCAGCTTGGGGACTAGCGGCCACGAGCAGTACTTC. Translation: CASSLGTSGHEQYF. The chain uses TRBV5-6 and TRBJ2-7; 10 bases are a match to TRBD2. Losses at the gene ends were 0 bases for V and 5 bases for J; bases not matched to a gene: 2. CDR1 SGHDT and CDR2 YYEEEE come from the germline V gene. CDR3 size: 14 residues.

The gene calls are TRBV30 and TRBJ1-2; 8 nucleotides agree with TRBD1. Germline-derived CDR1 and CDR2 are GTSNPN and SVGIG (reference sequence). V trimming: 4 bases; J trimming: 8 bases; junction bases outside the gene matches: 15. The CDR3 spans 15 residues. CDR3: CAWKRDRGNKGGYTF. As DNA, the CDR3 is TGTGCCTGGAAAAGAGACAGGGGCAACAAAGGAGGCTACACCTTC. Supplemented by reference TRBV30 and TRBJ1-2, the full variable domain reads SQTIHQWPATLVQPVGSPLSLECTVEGTSNPNLYWYRQAAGRGLQLLFYSVGIGQISSEVPQNLSASRPQDRQFILSSKKLLLSDSGFYLCAWKRDRGNKGGYTFGSGTRLTVV.

V and J are TRBV6-5 and TRBJ2-1; the match to TRBD1 covers 12 bases. CDR3 length: 15 amino acids. V lost 2 bases to trimming and J lost 15 bases; unmatched junction nucleotides: 11. The germline gives CDR1 MNHEY, CDR2 SVGAGI. The CDR3 loop is CASSYRDRGPRTWFF. The CDR3 nucleotides are TGTGCCAGCAGTTACCGGGACAGGGGGCCTCGGACTTGGTTCTTC.

This clone has just a few counts. The chain couples TRBV12-3 or TRBV12-4 to TRBJ2-5, with a possible D match to TRBD1 (5 bases). The CDR3 length is 11 residues. Trimming cost V 2 bases and J 7 bases, with 5 bases left between them. The CDR3, as DNA: TGTGCCAGCAGTTTAAGGGGGACCCAGTACTTC. Amino acid sequence: CASSLRGTQYF.

The rearrangement links TRBV1 to TRBJ2-2; the D call TRBD1 from the table was never checked on the DNA. TRBV1 is an annotated pseudogene. This CDR3 contains 15 residues. CDR3 coding DNA: TGCACCAGCAGCCAAGGAGGGGGCTACACCGGGGAGCTGTTTTTT. This gives the protein CTSSQGGGYTGELFF.

This rearrangement joins TRBV7-9 to TRBJ1-1; D may be TRBD1 (5 bases). The CDR3 is made up of 15 amino acids. Trimming removed 4 bases from V and 2 bases from J, with 14 bases in between. Germline CDR1 reads SEHNR; CDR2 reads FQNEAQ (reference sequence). CDR3 in amino acids: CASSSQTGVNTEAFF. CDR3 nucleotide sequence: TGTGCCAGCAGCTCACAAACAGGCGTCAACACTGAAGCTTTCTTT.

This clone was seen a single time. The V call is TRBV7-8, the J call TRBJ1-4, with a tentative D call TRBD1 (5 bases). V dropped 5 bases and J dropped 8 bases, with 12 bases sitting between them. CDR3 length: 13 amino acids. Germline V CDR1 and CDR2: SGHVS, FQNEAQ. Here the CDR3 DNA reads TGTGCCAGCAGCCGGGGGGGGAGGGAAAAACTGTTTTTT. Protein product: CASSRGGREKLFF.

The V call is TRBV7-3, the J call TRBJ2-7; D remains unclear. The CDR3 loop spans 15 amino acids. V gave up 3 bases and J gave up 2 bases, with 14 bases separating them. CDR1 SGHTA and CDR2 FQGTGA come from the germline V gene. The CDR3, as DNA: TGTGCCAGCAGCTTGTTTCTCGGCCAGGCCTACGAGCAGTACTTC. Translated: CASSLFLGQAYEQYF.

The chain has TRBV7-9 and TRBJ2-3; tentatively, D is TRBD2 (5 bases). The germline CDR1 and CDR2 sequences are SEHNR and FQNEAQ (reference sequence). The CDR3 loop spans 13 amino acids. Trimming cost V 5 bases and J 4 bases, with 10 bases left between them. DNA for the CDR3: TGTGCCAGCAGCCGGGGAGATTCAGATACGCAGTATTTT. Translating gives CASSRGDSDTQYF.

This chain joins TRBV6-2 or TRBV6-3 and TRBJ1-5, with D tentatively TRBD1 (5 bases). The CDR3 is 14 amino acids. Deletions cut 6 bases from V and 7 bases from J, with 16 bases between. Germline V gene data show CDR1 as MNHEY and CDR2 as SVGEGT. The CDR3 loop is CASSNARGAQPQHF. The DNA for the CDR3 is TGTGCCAGCAGCAACGCAAGGGGCGCCCAGCCCCAGCATTTT.

The chain employs TRBV7-8 and TRBJ1-2, with D possibly TRBD1 on 5 matching bases. Germline V gene lookup returns CDR1 SGHVS and CDR2 FQNEAQ. The CDR3 contains 16 residues. V was pared by 5 bases and J by 4 bases, with 20 bases between. The CDR3 spells CASSRVSGGISYGYTF. The CDR3 DNA reads TGTGCCAGCAGCCGCGTCTCGGGGGGGATAAGCTATGGCTACACCTTC.

The chain uses TRBV7-9 and TRBJ1-5, with 9 positions matching TRBD1. This CDR3 is built from 19 residues. The V gene end was trimmed by 5 bases and the J gene end by 4 bases; junction bases not matched to a gene: 18. The germline CDR1 and CDR2 sequences are SEHNR and FQNEAQ (reference sequence). The CDR3 sequence is CASSLSRGQGGFSNQPQHF. In DNA form, the CDR3 reads TGTGCCAGCAGCCTCTCTCGGGGACAGGGCGGATTTTCTAATCAGCCCCAGCATTTT.

This chain uses TRBV28 with TRBJ1-1; D is unclear. The V end lost 2 bases, the J end lost 2 bases, and 6 bases lay between the germline ends. The CDR3 has 13 residues. The germline CDR1 and CDR2 sequences are MDHEN and SYDVKM. The CDR3: CASSLALNTEAFF. Here the CDR3 DNA reads TGTGCCAGCAGTTTAGCTCTAAACACTGAAGCTTTCTTT.

The J gene is TRBJ2-7, the V gene TRBV18; D is perhaps TRBD2 (6 bases). Germline V lookup: CDR1 KGHSH, CDR2 LQKENI. Deletions cut 6 bases from V and 7 bases from J, with 22 bases between. The CDR3 length is 15 residues. CDR3 protein: CASSTRAPTRGEQYF. In nucleotides, the CDR3 is TGTGCCAGCTCTACCCGGGCGCCAACCCGGGGGGAGCAGTACTTC.

The rearrangement links TRBV20-1 to TRBJ1-2, with D uncertain. The V and J ends lost 4 bases and 4 bases respectively, with 4 bases between them. CDR3 length: 10 amino acids. Germline loops: CDR1 DFQATT, CDR2 SNEGSKA (reference sequence). CDR3: CSANSYGYTF. The CDR3 DNA reads TGCAGTGCTAACAGCTATGGCTACACCTTC.